This T cell receptor beta chain was sequenced in a study of T cell responses to AZD1222 COVID-19 vaccine. With regard to this clone: The antigen is not known.

Pooled in the analysis were second doses at about 4 or about 12 weeks. Findings and caveats of the study: The study sampled repertoires only after the peak T cell response. There were mostly white British donors and more females than males, and clonal diversity was possibly underestimated.

Profiled with immunoSEQ multiplex PCR; TCRdb holds only in-frame clones, not every one. The table lists some 180,000 clones, around 94% of them singletons. V dropped 5 bases and J dropped 5 bases, with 13 bases sitting between them. Germline loops: CDR1 MNHEY, CDR2 SMNVEV (reference sequence). The CDR3 is made up of 13 amino acids. The clonotype originates from an adult who received the AZD1222 COVID-19 vaccine. The gene calls are TRBV27 and TRBJ2-7, with D possibly being TRBD1 or TRBD2 (5 bases each). The sequenced sample was peripheral blood, obtained 28 days after the second AZD1222 dose. CDR3 DNA: TGTGCCAGCAGTACTTGGGACGTGAACGAGCAGTACTTC. This codes for CASSTWDVNEQYF.